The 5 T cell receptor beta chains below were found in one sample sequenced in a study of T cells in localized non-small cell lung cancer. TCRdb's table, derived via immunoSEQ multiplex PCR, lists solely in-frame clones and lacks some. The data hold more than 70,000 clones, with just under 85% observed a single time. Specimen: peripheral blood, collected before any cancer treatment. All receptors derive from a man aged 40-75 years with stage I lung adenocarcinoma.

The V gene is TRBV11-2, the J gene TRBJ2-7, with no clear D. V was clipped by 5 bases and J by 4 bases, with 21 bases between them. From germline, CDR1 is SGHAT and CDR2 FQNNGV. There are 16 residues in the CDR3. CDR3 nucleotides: TGTGCCAGCAGCAACCGCAGGACCTCTAGACGATACGAGCAGTACTTC. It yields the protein CASSNRRTSRRYEQYF. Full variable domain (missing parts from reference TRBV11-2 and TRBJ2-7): EAGVAQSPRYKIIEKRQSVAFWCNPISGHATLYWYQQILGQGPKLLIQFQNNGVVDDSQLPKDRFSAERLKGVDSTLKIQPAKLEDSAVYLCASSNRRTSRRYEQYFGPGTRLTVT.

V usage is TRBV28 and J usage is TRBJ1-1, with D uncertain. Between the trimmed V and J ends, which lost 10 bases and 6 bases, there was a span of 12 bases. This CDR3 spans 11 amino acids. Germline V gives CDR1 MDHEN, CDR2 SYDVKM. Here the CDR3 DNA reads TGTGCCACCCTAAGTGTCCCTGAAGCTTTCTTT. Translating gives CATLSVPEAFF.

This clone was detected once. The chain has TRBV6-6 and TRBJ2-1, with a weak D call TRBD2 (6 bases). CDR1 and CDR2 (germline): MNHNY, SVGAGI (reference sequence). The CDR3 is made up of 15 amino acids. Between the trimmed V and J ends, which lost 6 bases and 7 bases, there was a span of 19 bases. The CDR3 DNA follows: TGTGCCAGCAGACCCGGGACTTCCGGTTCAAATGAGCAGTTCTTC. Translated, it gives CASRPGTSGSNEQFF.

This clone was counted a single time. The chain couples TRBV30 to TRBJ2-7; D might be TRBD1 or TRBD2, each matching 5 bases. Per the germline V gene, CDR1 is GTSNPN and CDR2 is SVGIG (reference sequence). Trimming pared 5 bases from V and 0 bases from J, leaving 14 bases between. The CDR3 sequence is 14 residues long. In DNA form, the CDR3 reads TGTGCCTGGGGGAGACAGTCCTTCTCCTACGAGCAGTACTTC. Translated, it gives CAWGRQSFSYEQYF.

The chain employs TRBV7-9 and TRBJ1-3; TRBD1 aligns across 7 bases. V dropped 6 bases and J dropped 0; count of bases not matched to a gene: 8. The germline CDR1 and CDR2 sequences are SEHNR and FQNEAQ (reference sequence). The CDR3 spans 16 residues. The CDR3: CASSGQALLSGNTIYF. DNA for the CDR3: TGTGCCAGCAGTGGACAGGCACTCCTCTCTGGAAACACCATATATTTT.